This is a list of T cell receptor beta chains from one sample in a study of cytomegalovirus exposure and HLA in healthy donors. Assay: immunoSEQ multiplex PCR; the TCRdb copy retains only in-frame clones and omits some. The repertoire holds about 200,000 clones, with approximately 78% as singletons. The sample taken for sequencing was PBMCs. The receptors originated from a man under 40 in good health and CMV-seronegative. CDR3s include the opening cysteine and the closing phenylalanine or tryptophan. A D gene is named only where the DNA matches it firmly. A clone size is listed for some rows: how often the clone was seen (once, few, many), or a class if it is expanded.

d_call j_call clone_size v_call cdr3_nt cdr3_aa
TRBD2 TRBJ2-1 NA TRBV6-1 TGTGCCAGCAGCGGACTAGCGGGGGGGCTGAGTGAGCAGTTCTTC CASSGLAGGLSEQFF
NA TRBJ2-7 NA TRBV10-3 TGTGCCATCAGTGAGGCAACCCGTAACACCTACGAGCAGTACTTC CAISEATRNTYEQYF
NA TRBJ1-2 NA TRBV9 TGTGCCAGCAGCGCCAGGACAGCTAGATATGGCTACACCTTC CASSARTARYGYTF
NA TRBJ2-2 once TRBV4-1 TGCGCCACTCAGGGGTTCGGCGGGGAGCTGTTTTTT CATQGFGGELFF
NA TRBJ2-3 NA TRBV9 TGTGCCAGCAGCGGCTCTGAAGGGGTCACAGATACGCAGTATTTT CASSGSEGVTDTQYF
NA TRBJ2-7 NA TRBV6-5 TGTGCCAGCAGTTCCTACGGGACACCCAATTACGAGCAGTACTTC CASSSYGTPNYEQYF
TRBD2 TRBJ2-1 few TRBV5-1 TGCGCCAGCAGCCCCCCAAAGCGGGGGGGTCATGAGCAGTTCTTC CASSPPKRGGHEQFF
TRBD2 TRBJ2-7 NA TRBV5-4 TGTGCCAGCAGCCCGGGACTAGCGGCCTACGAGCAGTACTTC CASSPGLAAYEQYF
NA TRBJ1-6 NA TRBV5-1 TGCGCCAGCAGCTTGGTCTCGCGGGACGACTGGAATTCACCCCTCCACTTT CASSLVSRDDWNSPLHF
NA TRBJ2-7 NA TRBV5-5 TGTGCCAGCAGCTTGGAGAGGGCGGGTTACGAGCAGTACTTC CASSLERAGYEQYF
NA TRBJ2-1 NA TRBV28 TGTGCCAGCAGTTTACCCAGGGGTAGTCAGCAGTTCTTC CASSLPRGSQQFF
NA TRBJ2-2 few TRBV19 TGTGCCAGTAGTATTGGCTGGGGAGCCACCGGGGAGCTGTTTTTT CASSIGWGATGELFF
NA TRBJ2-7 NA TRBV5-8 TGTGCCAGCAGCAGCTCTTACGAGCAGTACTTC CASSSSYEQYF
NA TRBJ2-7 NA TRBV28 TGTGCCAGCACCAACGGCCTCCGGGTCCCACAATATGTGCAGTACTTC CASTNGLRVPQYVQYF
NA TRBJ2-7 once TRBV5-4 TGTGCCAGCAGCCAACCAAGGCGGGGACCCGAGCAGTACTTC CASSQPRRGPEQYF
NA TRBJ2-1 NA TRBV19 TGTGCCAGTAGTATTTTGTTCGGTGAGCAGTTCTTC CASSILFGEQFF
NA TRBJ1-6 NA TRBV9 TGTGCCAGCAGCAGAGCTAATTCACCCCTCCACTTT CASSRANSPLHF
NA TRBJ2-7 NA TRBV7-9 TGTGCCAGCGGTCCTACGCTGGTTCATTCCTACGAGCAGTACTTC CASGPTLVHSYEQYF
TRBD1 TRBJ2-3 NA TRBV5-1 TGCGCCAGCACTGACAGGGGACCCACAGATACGCAGTATTTT CASTDRGPTDTQYF
NA TRBJ2-1 NA TRBV6-5 TGTGCCAGCAGCTTGGAGGGGTACTCCTACAATGAGCAGTTCTTC CASSLEGYSYNEQFF
NA TRBJ2-1 NA TRBV28 TGTGCCAGCAGTTTACGGGGGACCTCAGGGCAGTTCTTC CASSLRGTSGQFF